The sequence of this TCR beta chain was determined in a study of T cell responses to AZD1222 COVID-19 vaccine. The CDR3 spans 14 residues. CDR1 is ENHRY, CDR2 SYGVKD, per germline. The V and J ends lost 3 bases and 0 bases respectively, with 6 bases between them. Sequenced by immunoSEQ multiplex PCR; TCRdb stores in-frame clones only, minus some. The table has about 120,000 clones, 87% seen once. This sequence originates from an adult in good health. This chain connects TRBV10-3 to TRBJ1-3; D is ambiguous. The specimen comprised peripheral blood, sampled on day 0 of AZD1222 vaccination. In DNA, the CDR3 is TGTGCCATCAGTGATACCGGCTCTGGAAACACCATATATTTT. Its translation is CAISDTGSGNTIYF.